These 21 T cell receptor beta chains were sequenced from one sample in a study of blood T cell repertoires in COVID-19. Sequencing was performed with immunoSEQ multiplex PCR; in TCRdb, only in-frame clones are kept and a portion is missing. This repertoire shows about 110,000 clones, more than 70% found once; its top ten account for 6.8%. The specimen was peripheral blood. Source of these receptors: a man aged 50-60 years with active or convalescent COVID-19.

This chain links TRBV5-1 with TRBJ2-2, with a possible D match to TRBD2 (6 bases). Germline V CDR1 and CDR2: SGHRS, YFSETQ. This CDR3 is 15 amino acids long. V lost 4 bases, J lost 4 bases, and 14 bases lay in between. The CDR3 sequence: CASSLDSGSTGELFF. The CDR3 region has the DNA TGCGCCAGCAGCCTCGATAGCGGAAGCACCGGGGAGCTGTTTTTT.

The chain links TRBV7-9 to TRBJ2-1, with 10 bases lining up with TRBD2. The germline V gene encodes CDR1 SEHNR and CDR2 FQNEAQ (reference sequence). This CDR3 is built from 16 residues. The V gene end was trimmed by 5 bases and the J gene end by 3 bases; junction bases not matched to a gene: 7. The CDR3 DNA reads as TGTGCCAGCAGCCTAAGGACTAGCGGCCTCTACAATGAGCAGTTCTTC. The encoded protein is CASSLRTSGLYNEQFF.

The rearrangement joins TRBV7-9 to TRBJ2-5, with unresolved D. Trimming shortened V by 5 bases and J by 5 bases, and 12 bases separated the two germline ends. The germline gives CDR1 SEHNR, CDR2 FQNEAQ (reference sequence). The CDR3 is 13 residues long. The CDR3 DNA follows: TGTGCCAGCAGCCCCCAGGTCACGGAGACCCAGTACTTC. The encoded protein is CASSPQVTETQYF.

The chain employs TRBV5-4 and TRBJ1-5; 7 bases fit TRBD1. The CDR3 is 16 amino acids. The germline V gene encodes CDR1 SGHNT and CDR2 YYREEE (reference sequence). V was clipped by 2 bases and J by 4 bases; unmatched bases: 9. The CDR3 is CASSFGAGGLNQPQHF. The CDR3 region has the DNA TGTGCCAGCAGCTTCGGGGCAGGGGGTTTGAATCAGCCCCAGCATTTT.

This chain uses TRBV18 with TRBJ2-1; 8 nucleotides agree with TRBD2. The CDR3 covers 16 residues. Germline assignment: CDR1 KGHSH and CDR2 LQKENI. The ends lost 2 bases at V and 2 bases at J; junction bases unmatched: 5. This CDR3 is CASSPGAGVPYNEQFF. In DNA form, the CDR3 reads TGTGCCAGCTCACCAGGAGCGGGAGTTCCCTACAATGAGCAGTTCTTC.

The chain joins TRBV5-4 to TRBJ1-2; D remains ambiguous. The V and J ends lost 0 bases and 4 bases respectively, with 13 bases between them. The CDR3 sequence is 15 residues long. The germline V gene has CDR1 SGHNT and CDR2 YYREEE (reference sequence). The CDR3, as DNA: TGTGCCAGCAGCTTGGCCCTAGGAATCGGCTATGGCTACACCTTC. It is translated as CASSLALGIGYGYTF.

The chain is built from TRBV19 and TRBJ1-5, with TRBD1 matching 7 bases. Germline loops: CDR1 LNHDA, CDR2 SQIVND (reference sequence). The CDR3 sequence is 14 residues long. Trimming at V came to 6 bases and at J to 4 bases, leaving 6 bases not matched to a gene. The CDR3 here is CASSSTGLNQPQHF. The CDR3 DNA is TGTGCCAGTAGCTCGACAGGGTTAAATCAGCCCCAGCATTTT.

In DNA, the CDR3 is TGCGCCAGCAGCGTCCTAGCGGGAGAGACAGATACGCAGTATTTT. This codes for CASSVLAGETDTQYF. The chain carries TRBV5-1 and TRBJ2-3; 10 bases map to TRBD2. Germline-derived CDR1 and CDR2 are SGHRS and YFSETQ. CDR3 size: 15 residues. V dropped 4 bases and J dropped 3; count of bases not matched to a gene: 5. Variable domain in full (rest from reference TRBV5-1 and TRBJ2-3): KAGVTQTPRYLIKTRGQQVTLSCSPISGHRSVSWYQQTPGQGLQFLFEYFSETQRNKGNFPGRFSGRQFSNSRSEMNVSTLELGDSALYLCASSVLAGETDTQYFGPGTRLTVL.

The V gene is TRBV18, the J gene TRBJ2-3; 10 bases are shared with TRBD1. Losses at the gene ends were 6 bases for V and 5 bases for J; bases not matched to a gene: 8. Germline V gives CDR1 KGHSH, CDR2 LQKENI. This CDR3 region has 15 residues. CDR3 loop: CASSRQGANEDTQYF. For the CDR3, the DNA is TGTGCCAGCTCGAGACAGGGGGCGAACGAAGATACGCAGTATTTT.

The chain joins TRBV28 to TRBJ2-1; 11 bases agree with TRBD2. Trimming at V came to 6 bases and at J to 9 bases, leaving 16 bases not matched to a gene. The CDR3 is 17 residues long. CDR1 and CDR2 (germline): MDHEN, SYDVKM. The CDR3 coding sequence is TGTGCCAGCAGGATATTAGCGGGAGGGCCGGGATTTGGTGAGCAGTTCTTC. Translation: CASRILAGGPGFGEQFF.

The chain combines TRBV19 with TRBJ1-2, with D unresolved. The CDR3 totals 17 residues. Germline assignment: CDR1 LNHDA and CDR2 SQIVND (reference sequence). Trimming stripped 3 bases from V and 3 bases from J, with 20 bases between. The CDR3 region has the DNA TGTGCCAGTAGTATTGGCGGTGAAGACTCCCGATACTATGGCTACACCTTC. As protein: CASSIGGEDSRYYGYTF.

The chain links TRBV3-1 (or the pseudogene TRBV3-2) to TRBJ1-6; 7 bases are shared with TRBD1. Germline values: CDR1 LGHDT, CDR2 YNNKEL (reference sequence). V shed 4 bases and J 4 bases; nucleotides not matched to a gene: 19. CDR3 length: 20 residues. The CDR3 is CASSPEARDSGMSYNSPLHF. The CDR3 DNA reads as TGTGCCAGCAGCCCGGAGGCCCGGGACAGCGGAATGAGTTATAATTCACCCCTCCACTTT.

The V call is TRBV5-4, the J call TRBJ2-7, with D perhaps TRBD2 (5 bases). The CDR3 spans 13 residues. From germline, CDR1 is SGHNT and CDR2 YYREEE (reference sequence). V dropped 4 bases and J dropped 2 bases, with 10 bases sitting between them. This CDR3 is CASSPGSAYEQYF. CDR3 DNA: TGTGCCAGCAGCCCGGGGTCCGCCTACGAGCAGTACTTC. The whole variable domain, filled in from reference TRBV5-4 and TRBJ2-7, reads ETGVTQSPTHLIKTRGQQVTLRCSSQSGHNTVSWYQQALGQGPQFIFQYYREEENGRGNFPPRFSGLQFPNYSSELNVNALELDDSALYLCASSPGSAYEQYFGPGTRLTVT.

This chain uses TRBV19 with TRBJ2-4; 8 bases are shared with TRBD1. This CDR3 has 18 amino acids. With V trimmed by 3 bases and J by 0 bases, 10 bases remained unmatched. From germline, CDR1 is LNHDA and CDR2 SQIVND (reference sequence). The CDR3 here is CASSMGTGGQLAKNIQYF. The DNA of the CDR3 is TGTGCCAGTAGTATGGGGACAGGAGGACAACTAGCCAAAAACATTCAGTACTTC.

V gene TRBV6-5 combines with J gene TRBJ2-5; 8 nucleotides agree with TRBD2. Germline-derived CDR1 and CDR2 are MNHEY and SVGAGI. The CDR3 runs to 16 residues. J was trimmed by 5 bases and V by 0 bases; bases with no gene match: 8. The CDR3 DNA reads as TGTGCCAGCAGTTACTCCGGGACTAGTATAGGGGAGACCCAGTACTTC. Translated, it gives CASSYSGTSIGETQYF.

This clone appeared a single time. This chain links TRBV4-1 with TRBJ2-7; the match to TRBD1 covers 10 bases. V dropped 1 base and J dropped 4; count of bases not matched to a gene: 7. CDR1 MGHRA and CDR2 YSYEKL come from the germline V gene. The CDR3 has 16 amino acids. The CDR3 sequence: CASSQAPWDRGYEQYF. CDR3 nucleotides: TGCGCCAGCAGCCAAGCCCCTTGGGACAGGGGTTACGAGCAGTACTTC.

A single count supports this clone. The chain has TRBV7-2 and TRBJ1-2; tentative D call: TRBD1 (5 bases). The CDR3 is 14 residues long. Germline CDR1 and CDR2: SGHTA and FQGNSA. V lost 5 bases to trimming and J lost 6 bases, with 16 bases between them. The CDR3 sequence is CASSRTGGGDGYTF. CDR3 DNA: TGTGCCAGCAGCCGTACCGGGGGGGGTGATGGCTACACCTTC.

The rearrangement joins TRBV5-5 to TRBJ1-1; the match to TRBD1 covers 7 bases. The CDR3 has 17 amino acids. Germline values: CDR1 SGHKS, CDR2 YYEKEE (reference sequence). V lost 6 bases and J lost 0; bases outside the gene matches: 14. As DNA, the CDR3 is TGTGCCAGCACCCAGGGCGCAGGGGGAAAGATGAACACTGAAGCTTTCTTT. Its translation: CASTQGAGGKMNTEAFF.

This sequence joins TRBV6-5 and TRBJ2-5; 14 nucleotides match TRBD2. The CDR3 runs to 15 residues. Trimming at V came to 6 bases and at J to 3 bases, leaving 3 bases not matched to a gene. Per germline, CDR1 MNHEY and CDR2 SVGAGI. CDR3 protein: CASSAGLAGEETQYF. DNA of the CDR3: TGTGCCAGCAGCGCGGGACTAGCGGGAGAAGAGACCCAGTACTTC.

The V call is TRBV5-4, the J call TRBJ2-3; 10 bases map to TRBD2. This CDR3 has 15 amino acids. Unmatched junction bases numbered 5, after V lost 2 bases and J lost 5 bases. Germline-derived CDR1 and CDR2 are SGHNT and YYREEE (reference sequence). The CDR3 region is CASSLAGGLLDTQYF. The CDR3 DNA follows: TGTGCCAGCAGCTTAGCGGGAGGGCTTCTAGATACGCAGTATTTT.

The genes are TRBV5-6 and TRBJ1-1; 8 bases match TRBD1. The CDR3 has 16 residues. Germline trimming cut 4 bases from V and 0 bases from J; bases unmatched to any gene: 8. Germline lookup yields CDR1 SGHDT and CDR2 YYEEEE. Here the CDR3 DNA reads TGTGCCAGCAGCCCGGACAGGGAGGCGATGAACACTGAAGCTTTCTTT. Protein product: CASSPDREAMNTEAFF.